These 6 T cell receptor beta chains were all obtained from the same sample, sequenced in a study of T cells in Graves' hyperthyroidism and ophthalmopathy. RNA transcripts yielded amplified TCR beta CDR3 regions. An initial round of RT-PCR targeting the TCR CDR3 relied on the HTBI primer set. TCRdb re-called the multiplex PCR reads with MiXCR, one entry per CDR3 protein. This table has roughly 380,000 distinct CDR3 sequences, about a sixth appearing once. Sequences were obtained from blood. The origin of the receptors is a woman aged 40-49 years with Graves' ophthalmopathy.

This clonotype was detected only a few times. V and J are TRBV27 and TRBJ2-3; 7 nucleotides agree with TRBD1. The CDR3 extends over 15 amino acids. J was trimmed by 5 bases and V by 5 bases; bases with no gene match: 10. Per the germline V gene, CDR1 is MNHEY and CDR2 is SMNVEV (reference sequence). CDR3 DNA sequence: TGTGCCAGCAGTCCCCGGGACAGAGAAAAAGATACGCAGTATTTT. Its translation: CASSPRDREKDTQYF.

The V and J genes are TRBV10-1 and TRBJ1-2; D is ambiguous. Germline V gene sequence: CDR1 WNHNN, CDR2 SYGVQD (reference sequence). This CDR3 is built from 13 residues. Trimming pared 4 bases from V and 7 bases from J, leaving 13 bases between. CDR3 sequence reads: CASSVGRDGGYTF. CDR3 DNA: TGCGCCAGCAGTGTGGGTCGAGATGGTGGCTACACCTTC.

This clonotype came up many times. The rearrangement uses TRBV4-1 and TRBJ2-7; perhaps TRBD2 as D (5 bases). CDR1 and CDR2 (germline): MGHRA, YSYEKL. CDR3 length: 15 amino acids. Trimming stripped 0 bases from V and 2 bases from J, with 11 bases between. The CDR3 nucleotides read TGCGCCAGCAGCCAAGATACTTCTAGCCCCTACGAGCAGTACTTC. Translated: CASSQDTSSPYEQYF.

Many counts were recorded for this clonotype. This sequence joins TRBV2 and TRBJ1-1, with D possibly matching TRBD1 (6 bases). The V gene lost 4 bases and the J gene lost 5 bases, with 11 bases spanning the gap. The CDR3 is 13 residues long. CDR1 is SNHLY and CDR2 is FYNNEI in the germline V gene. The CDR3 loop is CASSVDSQTEAFF. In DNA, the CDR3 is TGTGCCAGCAGTGTGGACAGTCAAACTGAAGCTTTCTTT.

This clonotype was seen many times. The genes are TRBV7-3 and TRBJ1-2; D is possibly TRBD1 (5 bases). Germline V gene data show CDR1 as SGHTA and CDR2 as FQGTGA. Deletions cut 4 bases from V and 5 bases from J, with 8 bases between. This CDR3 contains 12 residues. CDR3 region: CASSSAGYGYTF. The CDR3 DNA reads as TGTGCCAGCAGCTCAGCAGGGTATGGCTACACCTTC.

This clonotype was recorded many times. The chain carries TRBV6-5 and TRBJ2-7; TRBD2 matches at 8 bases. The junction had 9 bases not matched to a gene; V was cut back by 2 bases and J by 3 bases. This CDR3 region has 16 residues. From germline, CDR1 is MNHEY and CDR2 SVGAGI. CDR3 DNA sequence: TGTGCCAGCAGTTACCCCCCACTAGCGGAATACTACGAGCAGTACTTC. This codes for CASSYPPLAEYYEQYF.